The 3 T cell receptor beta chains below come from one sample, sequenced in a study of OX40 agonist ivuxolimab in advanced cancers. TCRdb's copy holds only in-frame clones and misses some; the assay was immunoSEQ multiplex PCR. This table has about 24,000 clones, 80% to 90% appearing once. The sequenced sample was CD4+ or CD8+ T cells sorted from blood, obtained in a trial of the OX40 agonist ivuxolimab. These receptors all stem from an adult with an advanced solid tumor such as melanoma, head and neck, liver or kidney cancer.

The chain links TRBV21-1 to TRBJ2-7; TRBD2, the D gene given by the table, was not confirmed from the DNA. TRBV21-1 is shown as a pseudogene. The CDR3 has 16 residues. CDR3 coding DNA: TGTGCCAGCAGCAAATCTGCCGGGGGGCCCGCCTACGAGCAGTACTTC. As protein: CASSKSAGGPAYEQYF.

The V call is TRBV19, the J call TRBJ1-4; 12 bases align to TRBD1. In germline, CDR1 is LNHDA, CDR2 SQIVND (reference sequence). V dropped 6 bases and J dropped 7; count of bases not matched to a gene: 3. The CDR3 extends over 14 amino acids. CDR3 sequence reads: CASSGTGGREKLFF. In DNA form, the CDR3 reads TGTGCCAGTAGCGGGACAGGGGGCCGTGAAAAACTGTTTTTT. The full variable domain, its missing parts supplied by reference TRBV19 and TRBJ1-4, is DGGITQSPKYLFRKEGQNVTLSCEQNLNHDAMYWYRQDPGQGLRLIYYSQIVNDFQKGDIAEGYSVSREKKESFPLTVTSAQKNPTAFYLCASSGTGGREKLFFGSGTQLSVL.

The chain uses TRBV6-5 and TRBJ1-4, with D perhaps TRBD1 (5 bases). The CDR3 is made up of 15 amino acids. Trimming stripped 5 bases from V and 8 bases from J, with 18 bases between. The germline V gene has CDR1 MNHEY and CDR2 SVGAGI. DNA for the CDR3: TGTGCCAGCAGTCCAGGACCGGGGAGGGGAGAAAAACTGTTTTTT. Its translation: CASSPGPGRGEKLFF.